This T cell receptor beta chain was recovered during a study of regulatory T cells in long-lasting Graves disease. Regarding time point: newly diagnosed GD, antithyroid drugs for less than 3 months. Preparation of the TCR library used RNA extracted from PBMCs. Each patient gave around 9.7 milliliters of EDTA-anticoagulated peripheral blood. Per the germline V gene, CDR1 is MGHRA and CDR2 is YSYEKL. The CDR3 runs 15 residues. V lost 7 bases to trimming and J lost 2 bases, with 18 bases between them. Building the TCR beta libraries relied on iRepertoire HTBI primers, and CDR3 regions underwent Arm-PCR. TCRdb passed the multiplex PCR reads through MiXCR, listing each CDR3 protein once. Of about 610,000 distinct CDR3 sequences listed, roughly a sixth were seen once; the top ten hold more than 10%. This clonotype was seen many times. These data also formed part of another study, on T cells in Graves' hyperthyroidism and ophthalmopathy.

The chain couples TRBV4-1 to TRBJ2-7; D is ambiguous. Specimen: peripheral blood mononuclear cells (PBMCs), collected at new diagnosis, from a patient treated with antithyroid drugs. The origin of this receptor is a man between 18 and 35 years old with Graves disease. CDR3 DNA sequence: TGCGCCAGCACCCCTATTCCGGACGGCCCCTACGAGCAGTACTTC. The encoded protein is CASTPIPDGPYEQYF.